Listed below are T cell receptor beta chains from one sample, sequenced in a study of identical twins. TCRdb re-analysed the 5' RACE reads in MiXCR, keeping a single row per CDR3 protein. The sample has roughly 480,000 distinct CDR3 sequences; approximately 24% are singletons. This sample was shared with a second study, whose subject was T cells expressing NK-cell markers.

The sample taken for sequencing was CD4+ T cells sorted from blood. The receptors were gathered from a woman in her late teens or twenties in good health. Each CDR3 is given with its conserved first and last residue. D genes are given only for firm matches. Size values are once, few and many counts, or a class for expanded clones, and some rows have none.

j_gene	v_gene	abundance	len	d_gene	CDR3nt	CDR3aa
TRBJ2-5	TRBV11-2	few	17	NA	TGTGCCAGCAGCTTAATTGTCGAGAGGGAGTCAGGAGAGACCCAGTACTTC	CASSLIVERESGETQYF
TRBJ1-5	TRBV20-1	few	14	NA	TGCAGTGGGGCGGGCCAGGGCAGCAATCAGCCCCAGCATTTT	CSGAGQGSNQPQHF
TRBJ2-1	TRBV15	NA	17	NA	TGTGCCACCAGCAGAGTCGGGGGGCTAGCCTTGACCGTTGAGCAGTTCTTC	CATSRVGGLALTVEQFF
TRBJ2-7	TRBV6-2/TRBV6-3	many	12	NA	TGTGCCAGCAGTTACACGGCTTACGAGCAGTACTTC	CASSYTAYEQYF
TRBJ1-2	TRBV20-1	few	13	TRBD1	TGCAGTGCGGTCGCCGGGACAGGGTACGGCTACACCTTC	CSAVAGTGYGYTF
TRBJ2-1	TRBV20-1	NA	16	TRBD2	TGCAGTGCTAGCACTCTAGCGGGAGATTCTTGGGATGAGCAGTTCTTC	CSASTLAGDSWDEQFF
TRBJ2-7	TRBV12-3/TRBV12-4	few	15	TRBD2	TGTGCCAGCAGGCCACGTAGCGGGAGGAACTACGAGCAGTACTTC	CASRPRSGRNYEQYF
TRBJ1-2	TRBV6-1	few	15	NA	TGTGCCAGCAGTGAAGATGGAGGGCTTCGCTATGGCTACACCTTC	CASSEDGGLRYGYTF
TRBJ2-2	TRBV29-1	NA	12	NA	TGCAGCGTCGACGGGACGGCCGGGGAGCTGTTTTTT	CSVDGTAGELFF
TRBJ1-1	TRBV20-1	few	12	NA	TGCAGTGCTAGAAGAGACAGCCCTGAAGCTTTCTTT	CSARRDSPEAFF
TRBJ2-1	TRBV10-3	many	14	NA	TGTGCCATCAGTGACGCGGGGGCGAACAATGAGCAGTTCTTC	CAISDAGANNEQFF
TRBJ2-4	TRBV20-1	NA	15	NA	TGCAGTCCTCTTGTGTCTCAGGGTGTCAAAAACATTCAGTACTTC	CSPLVSQGVKNIQYF
TRBJ2-5	TRBV27	NA	13	NA	TGTGCCAGCAGCCAGGGGAGGGGAGAGACCCAGTACTTC	CASSQGRGETQYF
TRBJ1-4	TRBV5-1	few	13	NA	TGCGCCAGCAGCGTTGCAACTAATGAAAAACTGTTTTTT	CASSVATNEKLFF
TRBJ2-3	TRBV12-3/TRBV12-4	few	14	TRBD1	TGTGCCAGCAGCCCTTGGGCACAGGGGGATACGCAGTATTTT	CASSPWAQGDTQYF
TRBJ2-2	TRBV5-1	NA	16	NA	TGCGCCAGCAGCCCCGTGTCGGGGGCGAACACCGGGGAGCTGTTTTTT	CASSPVSGANTGELFF
TRBJ1-2	TRBV12-3/TRBV12-4	NA	14	NA	TGTGCCAGCAGTTCTCAGAGGACCTCGGGTGGCTACACCTTC	CASSSQRTSGGYTF
TRBJ2-3	TRBV5-1	NA	16	TRBD2	TGCGCCAGCAGCTTCGGGGGGAGTACCAGCACAGATACGCAGTATTTT	CASSFGGSTSTDTQYF
TRBJ2-2	TRBV20-1	NA	15	NA	TGCAGTGCTAGTAGAGGCCACGCGAACACCGGGGAGCTGTTTTTT	CSASRGHANTGELFF
TRBJ2-7	TRBV20-1	few	13	NA	TGCAGTGCTCCGGGAAAGATTCAGGACGAGCAGTACTTC	CSAPGKIQDEQYF
TRBJ1-5	TRBV3-1	NA	12	NA	TGTGCCAGCAGCCAATGGGGTCAGCCCCAGCATTTT	CASSQWGQPQHF
TRBJ2-1	TRBV18	NA	16	NA	TGTGCCAGCTCACCACCTGGCGGGGGCCCGTACAATGAGCAGTTCTTC	CASSPPGGGPYNEQFF
TRBJ2-5	TRBV5-1	NA	14	TRBD2	TGCGCCAGCAGCTTGTGGCTAGCGGAAGAGACCCAGTACTTC	CASSLWLAEETQYF
TRBJ2-1	TRBV5-1	many	15	TRBD1	TGCGCCAGCAGCTCCGGGACAGGTATCTACAATGAGCAGTTCTTC	CASSSGTGIYNEQFF
TRBJ2-3	TRBV13	NA	17	NA	TGTGCCAGCAGCTTAGACGGCACCGAAGAAAGCACAGATACGCAGTATTTT	CASSLDGTEESTDTQYF
TRBJ2-2	TRBV5-1	NA	16	TRBD2	TGCGCCAGCAGCCCGGGAGGGCAGCTGAACACCGGGGAGCTGTTTTTT	CASSPGGQLNTGELFF
TRBJ2-1	TRBV20-1	NA	11	NA	TGCAGTGCCAACCCCAGACAAGAGCAGTTCTTC	CSANPRQEQFF
TRBJ2-3	TRBV4-1	NA	14	NA	TGCGCCAGCAGCCGGACGGGGGGACAAGATACGCAGTATTTT	CASSRTGGQDTQYF
TRBJ2-7	TRBV5-1	few	14	NA	TGCGCCAGCAGCTTGTCTCCCCCTACCAGCGAGCAGTACTTC	CASSLSPPTSEQYF
TRBJ1-5	TRBV14	few	17	TRBD1	TGTGCCAGCAGCCCACGTCGGGACAGGGGAACGGGTCAGCCCCAGCATTTT	CASSPRRDRGTGQPQHF
TRBJ2-3	TRBV6-2/TRBV6-3	NA	15	NA	TGTGCCAGCAGTTATTGGGGACAAGACACAGATACGCAGTATTTT	CASSYWGQDTDTQYF
TRBJ1-5	TRBV20-1	few	15	NA	TGCAGTGCTAGATTGAAGGGGCGGGGCAATCAGCCCCAGCATTTT	CSARLKGRGNQPQHF
TRBJ1-5	TRBV20-1	NA	15	NA	TGCAGTGCTAGAGGGGGAAATGGGATCAATCAGCCCCAGCATTTT	CSARGGNGINQPQHF
TRBJ1-1	TRBV20-1	few	19	NA	TGCAGTGCTAGAGAAAACGATCCCTATTCAATTAAGGGGCCAACTGAAGCTTTCTTT	CSARENDPYSIKGPTEAFF
TRBJ2-1	TRBV5-1	NA	16	TRBD2	TGCGCCAGCAGCTATATCATAGCGGGGGGAGACAATGAGCAGTTCTTC	CASSYIIAGGDNEQFF
TRBJ2-7	TRBV6-5	few	11	NA	TGTGCCAGCAGTTCTCTGGCCGAGCAGTACTTC	CASSSLAEQYF
TRBJ2-2	TRBV6-5	few	15	TRBD1	TGTGCCAGCAGTTCCGGGACAGGGCGTGACGGGGAGCTGTTTTTT	CASSSGTGRDGELFF
TRBJ2-5	TRBV20-1	few	14	NA	TGCAGTGCCCGCCGCGGGACTCATCAAGAGACCCAGTACTTC	CSARRGTHQETQYF
TRBJ2-7	TRBV20-1	NA	14	TRBD2	TGCAGTGCTAGTTCCAGCGGGAGGGCCTACGAGCAGTACTTC	CSASSSGRAYEQYF
TRBJ2-1	TRBV12-3/TRBV12-4	few	15	NA	TGTGCCAGCAGGTTAGGGGACGTCCTCTACAATGAGCAGTTCTTC	CASRLGDVLYNEQFF
TRBJ2-5	TRBV5-6	NA	15	NA	TGTGCCAGCAGATTTAGGGCAGGGCGCCAAGAGACCCAGTACTTC	CASRFRAGRQETQYF
TRBJ2-7	TRBV20-1	few	14	NA	TGCAGTGCTAATACCGGGCCCCGAACCTACGAGCAGTACTTC	CSANTGPRTYEQYF
TRBJ2-5	TRBV9	NA	11	NA	TGTGCCAGCAGCGGGTACGAGACCCAGTACTTC	CASSGYETQYF
TRBJ2-5	TRBV5-1	few	15	TRBD1	TGCGCCAGCAGCTTACAGGGGGCTGAGCAAGAGACCCAGTACTTC	CASSLQGAEQETQYF
TRBJ2-3	TRBV5-1	NA	16	TRBD2	TGCGCCAGCACCCGGGGAGGGACTCAGACCACAGATACGCAGTATTTT	CASTRGGTQTTDTQYF
TRBJ2-1	TRBV25-1	NA	15	NA	TGTGCCAGCAGTGAGAGGATCGGTAGATACAATGAGCAGTTCTTC	CASSERIGRYNEQFF
TRBJ2-2	TRBV9	NA	17	TRBD2	TGTGCCAGCAGCGTAGCTGGGGCGGGGGGATACACCAGGGAGCTGTTTTTT	CASSVAGAGGYTRELFF
TRBJ2-3	TRBV4-3	NA	14	NA	TGCGCCAGCAGCCAAGTACGCGGAACAGATACGCAGTATTTT	CASSQVRGTDTQYF
TRBJ2-2	TRBV5-1	NA	14	TRBD2	TGCGCCAGCAGCGTTCCTAGCGGGGCCGGGGAGCTGTTTTTT	CASSVPSGAGELFF
TRBJ2-3	TRBV20-1	few	14	TRBD1	TGCAGTGCTAGACGGACAGGGAAAGCAGATACGCAGTATTTT	CSARRTGKADTQYF
TRBJ2-7	TRBV7-9	few	12	NA	TGTGCCAGCAGTTCCGCGGTCCACGAGCAGTACTTC	CASSSAVHEQYF
TRBJ1-2	TRBV3-1	NA	15	NA	TGTGCCAGCAGCCAAGAGGGTGGGCGACCCGGCGGCTACACCTTC	CASSQEGGRPGGYTF
TRBJ1-2	TRBV6-1	few	14	TRBD1	TGTGCCAGCAGGACGGGACAGTCGGGATATGGCTACACCTTC	CASRTGQSGYGYTF
TRBJ2-1	TRBV7-9	NA	13	TRBD2	TGTGCCAGCAGCTCGGGAGGAGATAATGAGCAGTTCTTC	CASSSGGDNEQFF
TRBJ2-4	TRBV27	NA	13	NA	TGTGCCAGCAGCTCGGGGGTGAAAAACATTCAGTACTTC	CASSSGVKNIQYF
TRBJ2-1	TRBV12-3/TRBV12-4	few	16	TRBD2	TGTGCCAGCAGGCGACTAGCGGGGGGCGGGGGTAATGAGCAGTTCTTC	CASRRLAGGGGNEQFF
TRBJ1-5	TRBV12-3/TRBV12-4	few	13	NA	TGTGCCAGCACCCCGCGGGGCCGCCAGCCCCAGCATTTT	CASTPRGRQPQHF
TRBJ2-7	TRBV10-2	NA	18	NA	TGCGCCAGCTCACCCGAACGCCGATCGAAGCGGCAGTTCTACGAGCAGTACTTC	CASSPERRSKRQFYEQYF
TRBJ2-6	TRBV6-5	NA	16	TRBD1	TGTGCCAGCAGTTTCACAGGGGTAGCTGGGGCCAACGTCCTGACTTTC	CASSFTGVAGANVLTF
TRBJ2-1	TRBV5-1	NA	16	NA	TGCGCCAGCAGCTTGGCGTCCCACAGCTCCTACAATGAGCAGTTCTTC	CASSLASHSSYNEQFF